These T cell receptor beta chains were read from a single sample in a study of CD8 T cells in ankylosing spondylitis. TCRdb recomputed calls from the 5' RACE reads with MiXCR, one row per CDR3 protein. The table has approximately 300,000 distinct CDR3 sequences, roughly 20% seen once. The sample consisted of blood, either unsorted or a sorted T cell fraction (not recorded which). Every receptor here comes from a male donor with ankylosing spondylitis or in good health (not recorded which). The CDR3 runs from the conserved cysteine through the conserved F or W. Each record gives: V gene, D gene, clone size, J gene, CDR3 protein, CDR3 DNA. A D gene is named only where the DNA matches it firmly. A clone size is listed for some rows: how often the clone was seen (once, few, many), or a class if it is expanded.

v_call: TRBV3-1; d_call: TRBD1; clone_size: -; j_call: TRBJ2-6; cdr3_aa: CASSQTGTGANVLTF; cdr3_nt: TGTGCCAGCAGCCAGACAGGGACTGGGGCCAACGTCCTGACTTTC
v_call: TRBV7-3; d_call: TRBD2; clone_size: -; j_call: TRBJ2-2; cdr3_aa: CASSSTSGTGELFF; cdr3_nt: TGTGCCAGCAGTTCTACTAGCGGGACCGGGGAGCTGTTTTTT
v_call: TRBV12-3/TRBV12-4; d_call: TRBD1; clone_size: -; j_call: TRBJ2-1; cdr3_aa: CASTGTGLYNEQFF; cdr3_nt: TGTGCCAGTACCGGGACAGGACTATACAATGAGCAGTTCTTC
v_call: TRBV20-1; d_call: -; clone_size: few; j_call: TRBJ1-2; cdr3_aa: CSAEGGAHSYGYTF; cdr3_nt: TGCAGTGCTGAAGGGGGGGCCCACTCCTATGGCTACACCTTC
v_call: TRBV27; d_call: TRBD2; clone_size: -; j_call: TRBJ2-3; cdr3_aa: CASSPWTSGGSDTQYF; cdr3_nt: TGTGCCAGCAGTCCCTGGACTAGCGGGGGGTCAGATACGCAGTATTTT
v_call: TRBV12-3/TRBV12-4; d_call: -; clone_size: many; j_call: TRBJ1-1; cdr3_aa: CASSLAAEAFF; cdr3_nt: TGTGCCAGCAGTTTGGCCGCTGAAGCTTTCTTT
v_call: TRBV5-1; d_call: -; clone_size: -; j_call: TRBJ2-5; cdr3_aa: CASSKDPPPSETQYF; cdr3_nt: TGCGCCAGCAGCAAGGACCCCCCGCCCTCAGAGACCCAGTACTTC
v_call: TRBV5-1; d_call: -; clone_size: -; j_call: TRBJ2-1; cdr3_aa: CASSLQTGGYSYNEQFF; cdr3_nt: TGCGCCAGCAGCTTGCAAACGGGGGGCTACTCCTACAATGAGCAGTTCTTC
v_call: TRBV5-1; d_call: -; clone_size: few; j_call: TRBJ2-2; cdr3_aa: CASSFAPENTGELFF; cdr3_nt: TGCGCCAGCAGCTTTGCCCCGGAGAACACCGGGGAGCTGTTTTTT
v_call: TRBV5-1; d_call: -; clone_size: many; j_call: TRBJ2-1; cdr3_aa: CASSLQQSYNEQFF; cdr3_nt: TGCGCCAGCAGCTTGCAACAGTCCTACAATGAGCAGTTCTTC
v_call: TRBV7-9; d_call: -; clone_size: once; j_call: TRBJ2-5; cdr3_aa: CASSLDRWYETQYF; cdr3_nt: TGTGCCAGCAGCTTAGATAGATGGTACGAGACCCAGTACTTC
v_call: TRBV24-1; d_call: -; clone_size: -; j_call: TRBJ1-3; cdr3_aa: CATSDLGHPDTIYF; cdr3_nt: TGTGCCACCAGTGATTTGGGACACCCGGACACCATATATTTT
v_call: TRBV9; d_call: -; clone_size: many; j_call: TRBJ1-1; cdr3_aa: CASSPGQRNTEAFF; cdr3_nt: TGTGCCAGCAGCCCGGGACAAAGGAACACTGAAGCTTTCTTT
v_call: TRBV5-1; d_call: -; clone_size: many; j_call: TRBJ1-1; cdr3_aa: CASSTGDTEAFF; cdr3_nt: TGCGCCAGCAGCACCGGGGACACTGAAGCTTTCTTT
v_call: TRBV5-1; d_call: TRBD2; clone_size: many; j_call: TRBJ2-1; cdr3_aa: CASKLAILVNEQFF; cdr3_nt: TGCGCCAGCAAACTAGCGATTCTAGTAAATGAGCAGTTCTTC
v_call: TRBV5-5; d_call: TRBD1; clone_size: many; j_call: TRBJ1-5; cdr3_aa: CASSLGWDSPRANQPQHF; cdr3_nt: TGTGCCAGCAGCTTGGGTTGGGACAGTCCAAGGGCTAATCAGCCCCAGCATTTT
v_call: TRBV7-6; d_call: TRBD2; clone_size: few; j_call: TRBJ2-2; cdr3_aa: CASSLAWSGGATGELFF; cdr3_nt: TGTGCCAGCAGCTTAGCGTGGTCGGGAGGGGCCACCGGGGAGCTGTTTTTT
v_call: TRBV15; d_call: -; clone_size: -; j_call: TRBJ1-3; cdr3_aa: CATSRDRASGNTIYF; cdr3_nt: TGTGCCACCAGCAGAGATAGGGCCTCTGGAAACACCATATATTTT